One and the same sample provided the 18 T cell receptor beta chains below, sequenced in a study of T cell repertoires in cytomegalovirus infection. From the reads, TCRdb called clonotypes with MiXCR, one entry per CDR3 protein. This sample has nearly 550,000 distinct CDR3 sequences, with about 15% found just once. Sequencing input: CD8+ T cells from PBMCs. The receptors stem from a human donor in good health (CMV status not recorded). Some clones in this sample may be carry-over from other donors' samples.

The V and J genes are TRBV7-9 and TRBJ1-1; D not certain. Trimming took off 2 bases at V and 6 bases at J, with 7 bases between the two ends. The germline V gene encodes CDR1 SEHNR and CDR2 FQNEAQ (reference sequence). CDR3 length: 12 residues. For the CDR3, the DNA is TGTGCCAGCAGCTTATTGATCGCTGAAGCTTTCTTT. Its translation: CASSLLIAEAFF.

This clonotype was recorded many times. V and J are TRBV27 and TRBJ2-3; the D is unclear. V shed 3 bases and J shed 5 bases, with 12 bases lying between them. This CDR3 spans 14 amino acids. Germline V CDR1 and CDR2: MNHEY, SMNVEV (reference sequence). CDR3 DNA sequence: TGTGCCAGCAGTTTTGGGTCGCGCATAGATACGCAGTATTTT. It translates to CASSFGSRIDTQYF.

This clonotype was detected many times. The rearrangement links TRBV15 to TRBJ2-5, with D possibly TRBD2 on 6 matching bases. The CDR3 totals 15 residues. Germline CDR1 LNHNV, CDR2 YYDKDF (reference sequence). The germline V and J ends were trimmed by 0 bases and 4 bases, with 12 bases remaining between them. CDR3 nucleotides: TGTGCCACCAGCAGAGATCGGGGACTTGGAGAGACCCAGTACTTC. This gives the protein CATSRDRGLGETQYF.

V is TRBV9 and J is TRBJ2-6; no firm D call. The V gene lost 0 bases and the J gene lost 4 bases, with 8 bases spanning the gap. CDR1 and CDR2 from the germline V gene are SGDLS and YYNGEE. The CDR3 is 15 amino acids. The CDR3 protein is CASSVDSRGANVLTF. The CDR3 region has the DNA TGTGCCAGCAGCGTAGACAGTCGCGGGGCCAACGTCCTGACTTTC.

This clonotype was seen only a few times. V gene TRBV27 combines with J gene TRBJ1-5; D might be TRBD1 (6 bases). Germline CDR1 and CDR2: MNHEY and SMNVEV (reference sequence). V shed 4 bases and J shed 6 bases, with 13 bases lying between them. This CDR3 contains 14 residues. CDR3: CASSSGVGGQPQHF. CDR3 DNA sequence: TGTGCCAGCAGTTCAGGGGTCGGGGGTCAGCCCCAGCATTTT.

The CDR3 DNA reads TGTGCCAGCAGCTCGACCGGGACTAGCGGGGGGGCCTACAATGAGCAGTTCTTC. Amino acids: CASSSTGTSGGAYNEQFF. The chain carries TRBV7-9 and TRBJ2-1; 16 positions agree with TRBD2. CDR1 is SEHNR, CDR2 FQNEAQ, per germline (reference sequence). The CDR3 consists of 18 residues. The J segment lost 2 bases and the V segment lost 4 bases, leaving 5 bases of the junction unmatched.

Many counts were recorded for this clonotype. This chain joins TRBV28 and TRBJ2-7; D gene uncertain. Trimming took off 2 bases at V and 2 bases at J, with 7 bases between the two ends. CDR1 MDHEN and CDR2 SYDVKM come from the germline V gene. This CDR3 is 13 amino acids long. The CDR3 nucleotides read TGTGCCAGCAGTTTACCAGACCCCTACGAGCAGTACTTC. Encoded protein: CASSLPDPYEQYF.

Note on this clonotype: This may arise from a read error, as a much more abundant clone is one base away. The chain recombines TRBV6-5 with TRBJ2-2; the D gene is possibly TRBD2 (7 bases). Germline V gene data show CDR1 as MNHEY and CDR2 as SVGAGI. Trimming cost V 0 bases and J 4 bases, with 15 bases left between them. CDR3 length equals 17 residues. The CDR3 DNA is TGTGCCAGCAGTTACTCCCAGAGGGGGGGGATCACCGGGGAGCTGTTTTTT. It codes for CASSYSQRGGITGELFF.

The genes are TRBV28 and TRBJ2-7; D remains ambiguous. The CDR3 covers 16 residues. Trimming cost V 2 bases and J 1 base, with 15 bases left between them. Per the germline V gene, CDR1 is MDHEN and CDR2 is SYDVKM. In DNA, the CDR3 is TGTGCCAGCAGTTTAGGGGTGGACCGGCCTTCCTACGAGCAGTACTTC. Translation: CASSLGVDRPSYEQYF.

The sample holds many counts of this clonotype. DNA of the CDR3: TGTGCCAGCAGTTACTCCAGGAACACCGGGGAGCTGTTTTTT. It translates to CASSYSRNTGELFF. The chain links TRBV6-2 or TRBV6-3 to TRBJ2-2; D is unclear. V was shortened by 0 bases and J by 1 base, with 3 bases between the two germline ends. Germline CDR1 and CDR2: MNHEY and SVGEGT. The CDR3 covers 14 residues.

In its sample, this clonotype was seen many times. This chain uses TRBV28 with TRBJ2-1; 16 positions match TRBD2. The CDR3 runs to 16 residues. J was trimmed by 4 bases and V by 6 bases; bases with no gene match: 3. Germline V gene lookup returns CDR1 MDHEN and CDR2 SYDVKM. CDR3 sequence (DNA): TGTGCCAGCAGCGGGACTAGCGGGAGGGGTTACAATGAGCAGTTCTTC. It encodes CASSGTSGRGYNEQFF.

This clonotype was seen ten or more times. V usage is TRBV6-1 and J usage is TRBJ1-1; D gene uncertain. This CDR3 comprises 13 residues. Trimming removed 11 bases from V and 0 bases from J, with 13 bases in between. Germline-derived CDR1 and CDR2 are MNHNS and SASEGT. The CDR3 DNA is TGTGCCGCTTCGCCAGGCATGAACACTGAAGCTTTCTTT. Translation gives CAASPGMNTEAFF.

This clonotype was recorded at least ten times. The chain uses TRBV10-3 and TRBJ2-7, with D hard to call. The length of the CDR3 is 15 residues. Between the trimmed V and J ends, which lost 0 bases and 0 bases, there was a span of 9 bases. Germline lookup yields CDR1 ENHRY and CDR2 SYGVKD. CDR3 DNA sequence: TGTGCCATCAGTGAGTCCGTAGGGAACTCCTACGAGCAGTACTTC. It codes for CAISESVGNSYEQYF.

This clonotype was detected a few times. The rearrangement links TRBV27 to TRBJ1-2; 8 nucleotides align to TRBD1. V shed 2 bases, J shed 4 bases, and the junction held 9 bases outside the gene matches. The CDR3 covers 16 residues. Germline-derived CDR1 and CDR2 are MNHEY and SMNVEV (reference sequence). CDR3 protein: CASSLGQGAGGYGYTF. The CDR3 DNA is TGTGCCAGCAGTTTAGGGCAGGGGGCGGGAGGCTATGGCTACACCTTC.

In its sample, this clonotype was seen once. This sequence joins TRBV9 and TRBJ2-1, with D perhaps given as TRBD1 or TRBD2 (5 bases each). The germline V gene encodes CDR1 SGDLS and CDR2 YYNGEE. CDR3 size: 15 residues. The germline V and J ends were trimmed by 3 bases and 7 bases, with 17 bases remaining between them. This CDR3 reads CASSAEGGHLNEQFF. The DNA for the CDR3 is TGTGCCAGCAGCGCCGAGGGCGGACACCTAAATGAGCAGTTCTTC.

On this clonotype: This is likely a read error, given that the CDR3 carries no conserved phenylalanine or tryptophan at its end. The rearrangement links TRBV6-5 to TRBJ2-1, with TRBD1 matching over 11 bases. The CDR3 length is 16 residues. Per the germline V gene, CDR1 is MNHEY and CDR2 is SVGAGI. The V and J ends lost 5 bases and 8 bases, in that order; junction bases with no gene match: 11. CDR3 loop: CASSGPGTGGYDEQFL. CDR3 nucleotides: TGTGCCAGCAGTGGCCCCGGGACAGGGGGGTACGATGAGCAGTTCTTA.

The sample holds many counts of this clonotype. This chain joins TRBV4-1 and TRBJ2-2, with D perhaps TRBD2 (6 bases). The CDR3 consists of 17 residues. V was cut by 1 base and J by 8 bases, with 20 bases left in between. The germline V gene has CDR1 MGHRA and CDR2 YSYEKL. CDR3 DNA sequence: TGCGCCAGCAGCCAAGGATTAATGGGGGAGGTGACGGGGGAGCTGTTTTTT. Residues: CASSQGLMGEVTGELFF.

The chain carries TRBV7-9 and TRBJ2-7; 9 bases fit TRBD1. The CDR3 is 16 amino acids. The germline gives CDR1 SEHNR, CDR2 FQNEAQ (reference sequence). J was trimmed by 6 bases and V by 5 bases; bases with no gene match: 14. The CDR3 coding sequence is TGTGCCAGCAGCCCTACAAGCGGGACAGGGTCTGGCGAGCAGTACTTC. Its protein product is CASSPTSGTGSGEQYF.